This passage covers 30 T cell receptor beta chains from one sample sequenced in a study of blood T cell repertoires in COVID-19. The table came from immunoSEQ multiplex PCR; TCRdb's copy has only in-frame clones and leaves some out. The sample carries approximately 69,000 clones, about 82% recorded once. Sequencing was carried out using peripheral blood. These receptors were obtained from a woman in her sixties or seventies with acute or convalescent COVID-19.

The chain couples TRBV19 to TRBJ1-5, with a weak D call TRBD1 (6 bases). The CDR3 is 18 amino acids. The germline gives CDR1 LNHDA, CDR2 SQIVND (reference sequence). V was clipped by 1 base and J by 2 bases, with 18 bases between them. The CDR3 protein is CASSIGRWGGNGNQPQHF. The CDR3 DNA follows: TGTGCCAGTAGTATAGGCCGGTGGGGGGGCAACGGCAATCAGCCCCAGCATTTT.

The genes are TRBV5-1 and TRBJ2-3, with TRBD2 identical over 10 bases. CDR3 length: 16 residues. In germline, CDR1 is SGHRS, CDR2 YFSETQ. With V trimmed by 4 bases and J by 1 base, 6 bases remained unmatched. The CDR3 region is CASSPRLAGGTDTQYF. DNA of the CDR3: TGCGCCAGCAGCCCCAGGCTAGCGGGAGGCACAGATACGCAGTATTTT. The entire variable domain, with the rest obtained from reference TRBV5-1 and TRBJ2-3, is as follows: KAGVTQTPRYLIKTRGQQVTLSCSPISGHRSVSWYQQTPGQGLQFLFEYFSETQRNKGNFPGRFSGRQFSNSRSEMNVSTLELGDSALYLCASSPRLAGGTDTQYFGPGTRLTVL.

V and J are TRBV5-5 and TRBJ1-1; D is perhaps TRBD1 (6 bases). Germline assignment: CDR1 SGHKS and CDR2 YYEKEE (reference sequence). This CDR3 has 14 residues. Trimming stripped 0 bases from V and 7 bases from J, with 13 bases between. The CDR3 bases are TGTGCCAGCAGCTTGGTTGCAGGGGCTTATGAAGCTTTCTTT. It is translated as CASSLVAGAYEAFF.

V and J are TRBV9 and TRBJ2-7; D remains unclear. The CDR3 spans 14 residues. V shed 1 base and J shed 0 bases, with 8 bases lying between them. Germline lookup yields CDR1 SGDLS and CDR2 YYNGEE. CDR3: CASSVKWSSYEQYF. The DNA of the CDR3 is TGTGCCAGCAGCGTAAAATGGAGCTCCTACGAGCAGTACTTC.

This clone was detected once. The chain joins TRBV28 to TRBJ1-2; TRBD1 might be the D (5 bases). V lost 2 bases to trimming and J lost 9 bases, with 19 bases between them. The length of the CDR3 is 15 residues. CDR1 is MDHEN and CDR2 is SYDVKM in the germline V gene. CDR3 bases: TGTGCCAGCAGTTTACCCGGACGGGAGGGGTATAGCTACACCTTC. Translated, it gives CASSLPGREGYSYTF.

The chain has TRBV27 and TRBJ2-7, with 8 bases identical to TRBD2. The CDR3 totals 14 residues. The V and J ends lost 3 bases and 6 bases, in that order; junction bases with no gene match: 7. Looked up from germline, CDR1 is MNHEY and CDR2 is SMNVEV (reference sequence). CDR3 in DNA: TGTGCCAGCAGTTTCAGGACTAGCCAAACCGAGCAGTACTTC. This codes for CASSFRTSQTEQYF.

The genes are TRBV7-9 and TRBJ2-1; 8 bases line up with TRBD1. The junction had 11 bases not matched to a gene; V was cut back by 0 bases and J by 7 bases. Germline CDR1 SEHNR, CDR2 FQNEAQ (reference sequence). There are 17 residues in the CDR3. In DNA form, the CDR3 reads TGTGCCAGCAGCTTAGCATCAGGGGGCAGCAACATGAATGAGCAGTTCTTC. Protein: CASSLASGGSNMNEQFF.

V gene TRBV3-1 (or the pseudogene TRBV3-2) combines with J gene TRBJ2-1, with D uncertain. This CDR3 has 15 residues. Germline V gene data show CDR1 as LGHDT and CDR2 as YNNKEL (reference sequence). Trimming shortened V by 5 bases and J by 0 bases, and 11 bases separated the two germline ends. In DNA, the CDR3 is TGTGCCAGCAGCGACTCAAAGAGCTCCTACAATGAGCAGTTCTTC. This translates into CASSDSKSSYNEQFF.

This CDR3 is CASSSGVNTEAFF. DNA for the CDR3: TGTGCCAGCAGCTCCGGGGTGAACACTGAAGCTTTCTTT. This chain links TRBV11-2 with TRBJ1-1; D unclear. The CDR3 has 13 amino acids. Germline V gene sequence: CDR1 SGHAT, CDR2 FQNNGV. V lost 4 bases and J 0 bases, leaving 6 bases between the germline ends.

The chain uses TRBV4-1 and TRBJ2-1; D is possibly TRBD1 (7 bases). Germline V lookup: CDR1 MGHRA, CDR2 YSYEKL. The germline V and J ends were trimmed by 4 bases and 13 bases, with 14 bases remaining between them. CDR3 length equals 12 residues. CDR3 DNA: TGCGCCAGCAGCCTCGACAGGGAGGTACAGTTCTTC. This codes for CASSLDREVQFF.

The rearrangement joins TRBV5-4 to TRBJ2-3, with a tentative D call TRBD2 (6 bases). In germline, CDR1 is SGHNT, CDR2 YYREEE (reference sequence). With 4 bases removed from V and 3 bases from J, the gap between germline ends came to 15 bases. The CDR3 covers 15 residues. The CDR3 DNA is TGTGCCAGCAGCCCGAGCGGGTCTCCAACAGATACGCAGTATTTT. It encodes CASSPSGSPTDTQYF.

V is TRBV7-2 and J is TRBJ1-1; D remains unclear. The length of the CDR3 is 15 residues. Germline CDR1 and CDR2: SGHTA and FQGNSA. V gave up 0 bases and J gave up 0 bases, with 8 bases separating them. CDR3 in amino acids: CASSLAATMNTEAFF. For the CDR3, the DNA is TGTGCCAGCAGCTTAGCGGCTACTATGAACACTGAAGCTTTCTTT.

In DNA, the CDR3 is TGTGCCAGCAGCTTAGCCGACGGACTAGCGGGGGAGACCCAGTACTTC. Translated: CASSLADGLAGETQYF. This chain links TRBV7-8 with TRBJ2-5; 12 nucleotides line up with TRBD2. The ends lost 0 bases at V and 5 bases at J; junction bases unmatched: 4. The germline V gene encodes CDR1 SGHVS and CDR2 FQNEAQ. CDR3 length: 16 amino acids.

This chain links TRBV20-1 with TRBJ2-7, with D tentatively TRBD1 (5 bases). Trimming removed 3 bases at V and 3 bases at J, with 18 bases between. CDR1 and CDR2 (germline): DFQATT, SNEGSKA (reference sequence). CDR3 length: 15 amino acids. CDR3 coding DNA: TGCAGTGCTAGTAACACATTGGACACTAACTACGAGCAGTACTTC. Its translation: CSASNTLDTNYEQYF.

This CDR3 reads CASSPDRASYYNNSPLHF. The CDR3 nucleotides read TGTGCCAGCAGTCCGGACAGAGCTTCCTATTATAATAATTCACCCCTCCACTTT. The rearrangement joins TRBV2 to TRBJ1-6, with D maybe TRBD1 (6 bases). Germline CDR1 SNHLY, CDR2 FYNNEI. The CDR3 extends over 18 amino acids. V was pared by 5 bases and J by 5 bases, with 22 bases between.

V usage is TRBV6-5 and J usage is TRBJ1-4; a weak D match, TRBD1 (5 bases). Germline V CDR1 and CDR2: MNHEY, SVGAGI. The CDR3 is made up of 14 amino acids. Trimming removed 2 bases at V and 7 bases at J, with 11 bases between. CDR3 loop: CASSYKGVVEKLFF. CDR3 in DNA: TGTGCCAGCAGTTACAAAGGGGTAGTTGAAAAACTGTTTTTT.

The chain recombines TRBV5-4 with TRBJ2-2; 11 bases agree with TRBD2. The CDR3 has 16 residues. Trimming took 2 bases from V and 1 from J; bases not matched to a gene: 1. The germline gives CDR1 SGHNT, CDR2 YYREEE (reference sequence). DNA for the CDR3: TGTGCCAGCAGCTTTGGACTAGCGGGGAACACCGGGGAGCTGTTTTTT. Protein sequence: CASSFGLAGNTGELFF.

The chain employs TRBV11-2 and TRBJ1-1; no clear D gene. The germline V and J ends were trimmed by 3 bases and 0 bases, with 14 bases remaining between them. Germline V gene sequence: CDR1 SGHAT, CDR2 FQNNGV. The CDR3 consists of 16 residues. CDR3 nucleotides: TGTGCCAGCAGCTTCCCAGGCGAAAAAATGAACACTGAAGCTTTCTTT. Amino acids: CASSFPGEKMNTEAFF.

The CDR3 nucleotides are TGTGCCTGGAGTGTAATGGGCCAGTCCTACGAGCAGTACTTC. The encoded protein is CAWSVMGQSYEQYF. The chain employs TRBV30 and TRBJ2-7; D is undetermined. From germline, CDR1 is GTSNPN and CDR2 SVGIG (reference sequence). The CDR3 loop spans 14 amino acids. V was cut by 0 bases and J by 1 base, with 10 bases left in between.

The genes are TRBV7-2 and TRBJ1-2; D gene uncertain. Trimming took off 5 bases at V and 4 bases at J, with 11 bases between the two ends. The CDR3 length is 13 residues. Germline values: CDR1 SGHTA, CDR2 FQGNSA. This CDR3 is CASSTGEVYGYTF. The CDR3, as DNA: TGTGCCAGCAGCACCGGTGAAGTCTATGGCTACACCTTC.

This clone was counted a single time. This chain joins TRBV28 and TRBJ1-1; D not resolved. Germline CDR1 MDHEN, CDR2 SYDVKM. With 6 bases removed from V and 7 bases from J, the gap between germline ends came to 15 bases. The length of the CDR3 is 13 residues. CDR3 protein: CASRYNLVFEAFF. CDR3 coding DNA: TGTGCCAGCAGGTACAACCTGGTGTTTGAAGCTTTCTTT.

This chain joins TRBV9 and TRBJ1-2; no firm D call. This CDR3 region has 12 residues. Trimming took 3 bases from V and 13 from J, leaving 16 bases between them. Germline V gene data show CDR1 as SGDLS and CDR2 as YYNGEE. As DNA, the CDR3 is TGTGCCAGCAGCGAGCCCCCCAGGCTACTCACCTTC. Its protein is CASSEPPRLLTF.

This chain links TRBV30 with TRBJ1-2; 7 nucleotides align to TRBD1. CDR1 is GTSNPN and CDR2 is SVGIG in the germline V gene (reference sequence). The CDR3 is made up of 13 amino acids. Trimming took 0 bases from V and 5 from J; bases not matched to a gene: 3. CDR3 loop: CAWSVTGRYGYTF. In nucleotides, the CDR3 is TGTGCCTGGAGTGTGACAGGGCGGTATGGCTACACCTTC.

The chain employs TRBV12-3 or TRBV12-4 and TRBJ1-5, with 7 bases matching TRBD1. The CDR3 sequence is 13 residues long. With 6 bases clipped from V and 5 bases from J, the junction kept 4 bases outside the gene matches. The CDR3 spells CASRDRRDQPQHF. CDR3 nucleotides: TGTGCCAGCAGGGACAGGAGGGATCAGCCCCAGCATTTT.

In nucleotides, the CDR3 is TGTGCCAGCAGCTTGATGGGGGCTCCGAACACCGGGGAGCTGTTTTTT. Amino acid sequence: CASSLMGAPNTGELFF. This rearrangement joins TRBV5-4 to TRBJ2-2; weak D call: TRBD1 (6 bases). Germline CDR1 SGHNT, CDR2 YYREEE (reference sequence). This CDR3 has 16 amino acids. Trimming pared 1 base from V and 0 bases from J, leaving 10 bases between.

V and J are TRBV30 and TRBJ2-7; TRBD2 matches 9 bases. This CDR3 is built from 17 residues. Trimming cost V 4 bases and J 2 bases; bases outside gene matches: 15. Germline V gene data show CDR1 as GTSNPN and CDR2 as SVGIG (reference sequence). The CDR3 DNA reads as TGTGCCTGGACCTCACGCAACCCGGGACTAGCAACCTACGAGCAGTACTTC. It codes for CAWTSRNPGLATYEQYF.

The gene calls are TRBV24-1 and TRBJ2-3; TRBD2 aligns across 16 bases. V lost 9 bases to trimming and J lost 4 bases; unmatched junction nucleotides: 12. CDR1 and CDR2 from the germline V gene are KGHDR and SFDVKD. This CDR3 spans 18 amino acids. The CDR3 coding sequence is TGTGCCACCGCCCCACGGCCGGGACTAGCGGGGGGGGCAGATACGCAGTATTTT. Translation gives CATAPRPGLAGGADTQYF.

This chain joins TRBV11-2 and TRBJ1-1, with D unclear. The CDR3 contains 13 residues. In germline, CDR1 is SGHAT, CDR2 FQNNGV. Trimming shortened V by 2 bases and J by 1 base, and 5 bases separated the two germline ends. This CDR3 reads CASSLTRNTEAFF. The DNA of the CDR3 is TGTGCCAGCAGCTTAACGCGGAACACTGAAGCTTTCTTT. The full variable domain, its missing parts supplied by reference TRBV11-2 and TRBJ1-1, is EAGVAQSPRYKIIEKRQSVAFWCNPISGHATLYWYQQILGQGPKLLIQFQNNGVVDDSQLPKDRFSAERLKGVDSTLKIQPAKLEDSAVYLCASSLTRNTEAFFGQGTRLTVV.

The gene calls are TRBV7-2 and TRBJ1-2, with D possibly matching TRBD1 (5 bases). Trimming pared 4 bases from V and 7 bases from J, leaving 16 bases between. CDR1 is SGHTA, CDR2 FQGNSA, per germline. The CDR3 runs 14 residues. CDR3 protein: CASSSDSSTGGYTF. In DNA form, the CDR3 reads TGTGCCAGCAGCTCCGACAGCAGTACGGGTGGCTACACCTTC.

The chain combines TRBV3-1 (or the pseudogene TRBV3-2) with TRBJ1-4, with TRBD1 identical over 8 bases. Germline V gene data show CDR1 as LGHDT and CDR2 as YNNKEL (reference sequence). The junction had 8 bases not matched to a gene; V was cut back by 4 bases and J by 4 bases. There are 16 residues in the CDR3. The CDR3 region is CASSRRTGTNNEKLFF. DNA for the CDR3: TGTGCCAGCAGCCGCCGGACAGGGACTAATAATGAAAAACTGTTTTTT.